This TCR beta chain was observed in a study of blood T cells in healthy people across ages. Study-wide context: Capture by template switching was about one barcoded beta molecule per two T cells.

The CDR3 is made up of 15 amino acids. V shed 10 bases, J shed 4 bases, and the junction held 11 bases outside the gene matches. This clonotype was observed at least ten times. The use of a sample-barcoded 5' primer and a J-beta primer mix characterized a second PCR of roughly 6 to 11 cycles. TCRdb re-called the 5' RACE reads through MiXCR, storing one row per CDR3 protein. The data show about 1.1 million distinct CDR3 sequences, with more than 30% seen just once and around 14% held by the top ten. The V call is TRBV12-3 or TRBV12-4, the J call TRBJ2-1; 9 positions match TRBD2. The sequenced material came from blood. This TCR was sampled from a man aged 18-30 years in good health. DNA of the CDR3: TGTGCCACAGAACGACTAGCGGCGCCTTACAATGAGCAGTTCTTC. As protein: CATERLAAPYNEQFF.